A single sample gave rise to the 20 T cell receptor beta chains below, sequenced in a study of CD8+CD57+ T cells in acquired aplastic anemia. Genomic DNA acted as the template from which TCR beta VDJ combination and CDR3 sequence profiling were carried out. MiXCR, applied by TCRdb to the reads, yields one record per CDR3 protein. The table records about 210,000 distinct CDR3 sequences, under 65% of them present only once. Sequencing was performed on sorted CD4+, CD8+, or CD8+CD57+ T cells (not recorded which) from PBMCs. Receptors were obtained from a human donor in good health.

This clonotype came up many times. The J gene is TRBJ2-2, the V gene TRBV2; 8 bases fit TRBD1. Germline V gene sequence: CDR1 SNHLY, CDR2 FYNNEI. J gave up 1 base and V 6 bases, and 7 bases lay outside the gene matches. The CDR3 loop spans 16 amino acids. In DNA, the CDR3 is TGTGCCAGCAGCCGGACAGGGATCCTGAACACCGGGGAGCTGTTTTTT. Translation gives CASSRTGILNTGELFF.

In this sample, this clonotype turned up a few times. The chain joins TRBV9 to TRBJ2-5; possibly TRBD1 for D (6 bases). V was pared by 3 bases and J by 5 bases, with 17 bases between. CDR1 and CDR2 (germline): SGDLS, YYNGEE. This CDR3 is 15 amino acids long. The CDR3 DNA sequence: TGTGCCAGCAGCGAGAGAACAGGGTTGGGGGAGACCCAGTACTTC. This sequence encodes CASSERTGLGETQYF.

V usage is TRBV7-9 and J usage is TRBJ2-1; 9 bases fit TRBD2. With V trimmed by 8 bases and J by 10 bases, 12 bases remained unmatched. The CDR3 covers 14 residues. The germline gives CDR1 SEHNR, CDR2 FQNEAQ (reference sequence). CDR3 region: CASGPSGMIGEQFF. The CDR3 coding sequence is TGTGCCAGCGGTCCTAGCGGGATGATAGGGGAGCAGTTCTTC.

On this clonotype itself: One junction end does not reproduce the germline sequence, and a read error may be involved. This chain connects TRBV15 to TRBJ2-7; D might be TRBD2 (5 bases). The CDR3 has 15 amino acids. From germline, CDR1 is LNHNV and CDR2 YYDKDF (reference sequence). CDR3 amino acids: CATSRGSALTYEQHF. The CDR3 DNA follows: TGTGCCACCAGCAGGGGTAGCGCCCTGACCTACGAGCAGCACTTC.

This chain connects TRBV4-1 to TRBJ1-2, with D hard to call. Germline V gene data show CDR1 as MGHRA and CDR2 as YSYEKL. The CDR3 consists of 14 residues. V lost 2 bases to trimming and J lost 2 bases, with 9 bases between them. In nucleotides, the CDR3 is TGCGCCAGCAGCCAACAGGTACAGAACTATGGCTACACCTTC. Protein sequence: CASSQQVQNYGYTF.

This clonotype was seen a handful of times. The chain is built from TRBV27 and TRBJ2-6, with D tentatively TRBD2 (5 bases). Trimming pared 3 bases from V and 1 base from J, leaving 7 bases between. Germline V gene sequence: CDR1 MNHEY, CDR2 SMNVEV (reference sequence). CDR3 length: 15 residues. In DNA form, the CDR3 reads TGTGCCAGCAGTTTCGGGGTTTCTGGGGCCAACGTCCTGACTTTC. Protein sequence: CASSFGVSGANVLTF.

Worth noting for this clonotype: This sequence may be a read error, since a much larger clone differs from it by one base. This CDR3 fails to terminate in the conserved phenylalanine or tryptophan, so it likely reflects a read error. V is TRBV16 and J is TRBJ2-2; D unresolved. CDR3 length: 14 amino acids. The V gene lost 0 bases and the J gene lost 6 bases, with 8 bases spanning the gap. Germline-derived CDR1 and CDR2 are KGHSY and FQNENV. The CDR3 here is CASSQSMAPGELFS. For the CDR3, the DNA is TGTGCCAGCAGCCAATCGATGGCCCCCGGGGAGCTGTTTTCT.

This chain connects TRBV15 to TRBJ2-3; TRBD2 aligns across 9 bases. V was clipped by 8 bases and J by 4 bases; unmatched bases: 4. The CDR3 sequence is 13 residues long. The germline V gene encodes CDR1 LNHNV and CDR2 YYDKDF (reference sequence). CDR3 amino acids: CATFSGGPDTQYF. CDR3 in DNA: TGTGCCACCTTTAGCGGGGGCCCAGATACGCAGTATTTT.

The chain is built from TRBV7-2 and TRBJ1-2; tentative D call: TRBD1 (5 bases). The CDR3 runs to 13 residues. Per germline, CDR1 SGHTA and CDR2 FQGNSA. The germline V and J ends were trimmed by 2 bases and 6 bases, with 10 bases remaining between them. CDR3: CASSLRGGDGYTF. The CDR3 DNA reads as TGTGCCAGCAGCTTACGGGGGGGGGATGGCTACACCTTC.

The chain recombines TRBV4-1 with TRBJ2-1; 7 bases align to TRBD1. The CDR3 contains 14 residues. Germline assignment: CDR1 MGHRA and CDR2 YSYEKL. V was pared by 3 bases and J by 6 bases, with 5 bases of the junction left unmatched. Here the CDR3 reads CASSHLTGANEQFF. The CDR3 DNA follows: TGCGCCAGCAGCCATCTCACAGGGGCCAATGAGCAGTTCTTC.

This clonotype was observed a handful of times. The genes are TRBV19 and TRBJ1-6, with TRBD1 matching 9 bases. The CDR3 runs 15 residues. Germline V gene data show CDR1 as LNHDA and CDR2 as SQIVND (reference sequence). V trimming: 10 bases; J trimming: 6 bases; junction bases outside the gene matches: 10. In DNA form, the CDR3 reads TGTGCCACAAAGGGACAGGGCCAACTTAATTCACCCCTCCACTTT. Translated: CATKGQGQLNSPLHF.

V and J are TRBV29-1 and TRBJ1-2; D possibly corresponds to TRBD1 (5 bases). The CDR3 has 12 amino acids. CDR1 is SQVTM and CDR2 is ANQGSEA in the germline V gene. Trimming stripped 8 bases from V and 4 bases from J, with 14 bases between. The chain's CDR3 is CSTVGTFYGYTF. Here the CDR3 DNA reads TGCAGCACCGTGGGGACCTTCTATGGCTACACCTTC.

In its sample, this clonotype was seen many times. The chain has TRBV12-3 or TRBV12-4 and TRBJ2-7; possibly TRBD2 for D (6 bases). Trimming took 0 bases from V and 5 from J, leaving 14 bases between them. The CDR3 has 15 amino acids. CDR3 sequence: CASSLASAGGNEQYF. Here the CDR3 DNA reads TGTGCCAGCAGTTTAGCGTCAGCAGGAGGGAACGAGCAGTACTTC.

This clonotype has more than one count but fewer than ten. The chain employs TRBV30 and TRBJ2-7, with 10 bases matching TRBD1. The V gene end was trimmed by 8 bases and the J gene end by 4 bases; junction bases not matched to a gene: 8. The CDR3 extends over 13 amino acids. Germline values: CDR1 GTSNPN, CDR2 SVGIG (reference sequence). The CDR3 nucleotides are TGTGCCGGACAGGGGGACGTAATTTACGAGCAGTACTTC. Translated, it gives CAGQGDVIYEQYF.

V gene TRBV19 combines with J gene TRBJ2-1; D is uncertain. Germline V CDR1 and CDR2: LNHDA, SQIVND (reference sequence). Trimming took 3 bases from V and 0 from J, leaving 6 bases between them. This CDR3 spans 14 amino acids. CDR3: CASSMQASYNEQFF. The CDR3 DNA is TGTGCCAGTAGTATGCAGGCCTCCTACAATGAGCAGTTCTTC.

This clonotype has a count of ten or more. The chain employs TRBV3-1 and TRBJ2-5; unclear D gene. V shed 4 bases and J shed 3 bases, with 3 bases lying between them. Germline CDR1 LGHDT, CDR2 YNNKEL (reference sequence). There are 11 residues in the CDR3. In nucleotides, the CDR3 is TGTGCCAGCAGCCTAAAAGAGACCCAGTACTTC. It translates to CASSLKETQYF.

V usage is TRBV2 and J usage is TRBJ1-6; no firm D call. Per germline, CDR1 SNHLY and CDR2 FYNNEI. The CDR3 has 14 amino acids. Trimming took off 1 base at V and 13 bases at J, with 14 bases between the two ends. The CDR3 loop reads CASSEGSGFMPLHF. The CDR3 DNA is TGTGCCAGCAGTGAAGGCAGTGGCTTTATGCCCCTCCACTTT.

The chain is built from TRBV2 and TRBJ2-3, with TRBD2 identical over 9 bases. The germline CDR1 and CDR2 sequences are SNHLY and FYNNEI. The trim removed 3 bases at V and 3 bases at J, leaving 4 bases unmatched. This CDR3 spans 15 amino acids. This CDR3 reads CASSEQGLATDTQYF. The CDR3 nucleotides are TGTGCCAGCAGTGAGCAAGGACTAGCGACAGATACGCAGTATTTT.

This clonotype was picked up a small number of times. The V call is TRBV10-3, the J call TRBJ2-7; the match to TRBD2 covers 12 bases. V trimming: 2 bases; J trimming: 2 bases; junction bases outside the gene matches: 1. Germline values: CDR1 ENHRY, CDR2 SYGVKD. The CDR3 is made up of 15 amino acids. CDR3 DNA sequence: TGTGCCATCAGTGAGGGACTAGCGGGGCCCTACGAGCAGTACTTC. It is translated as CAISEGLAGPYEQYF.

In regard to this clonotype: Since a much larger clone is just one base distant, this may be a read error. The chain combines TRBV7-2 with TRBJ2-5, with D perhaps TRBD1 or TRBD2 (5 bases each). The CDR3 spans 14 residues. Germline V gives CDR1 SGHTA, CDR2 FQGNSA. The CDR3 sequence: CASSLVAARETQHF. DNA of the CDR3: TGTGCCAGCAGCTTAGTTGCGGCCAGGGAGACCCAGCACTTC. Variable domain in full (rest from reference TRBV7-2 and TRBJ2-5): GAGVSQSPSNKVTEKGKDVELRCDPISGHTALYWYRQSLGQGLEFLIYFQGNSAPDKSGLPSDRFSAERTGGSVSTLTIQRTQQEDSAVYLCASSLVAARETQHFGPGTRLLVL.